This T cell receptor beta chain was retrieved from a study of cytotoxic CD8 clonotypes in ibrutinib-treated CLL. Only in-frame clones appear in the TCRdb table, and some are missing; sequencing was by immunoSEQ multiplex PCR. The repertoire holds 65,000 to 80,000 clones, with roughly 80% as singletons. Trimming cost V 6 bases and J 0 bases, with 23 bases left between them. CDR3 length: 18 amino acids. Germline V gives CDR1 KGHSH, CDR2 LQKENI. The source is a human donor with chronic lymphocytic leukemia. The chain links TRBV18 to TRBJ1-1, with D possibly being TRBD1 (6 bases). Sample: PBMCs, taken after 24 months of ibrutinib treatment. CDR3 sequence: CASSSRILQGPMNTEAFF. In nucleotides, the CDR3 is TGTGCCAGCTCGTCTAGAATTCTACAGGGTCCAATGAACACTGAAGCTTTCTTT.